The following is a TCR beta chain sequence with its context. The germline CDR1 and CDR2 sequences are LNHDA and SQIVND (reference sequence). The CDR3 length is 13 residues. The V gene lost 3 bases and the J gene lost 4 bases, with 9 bases spanning the gap. Followed over time, Seattle patients had been enrolled while infection was active. This entry is derived from a study of blood T cell repertoires in COVID-19. Here immunoSEQ multiplex PCR was the method, and the copy in TCRdb shows in-frame clones only, minus some. The sample lists about 38,000 clones, 84% occurring once. The material sequenced was peripheral blood. The TCR comes from a man in his 60s with COVID-19, enrolled during active disease. The gene calls are TRBV19 and TRBJ1-2; D gene unclear. In DNA, the CDR3 is TGTGCCAGTAGTATCGGTTTTTCCTATGGCTACACCTTC. It codes for CASSIGFSYGYTF.